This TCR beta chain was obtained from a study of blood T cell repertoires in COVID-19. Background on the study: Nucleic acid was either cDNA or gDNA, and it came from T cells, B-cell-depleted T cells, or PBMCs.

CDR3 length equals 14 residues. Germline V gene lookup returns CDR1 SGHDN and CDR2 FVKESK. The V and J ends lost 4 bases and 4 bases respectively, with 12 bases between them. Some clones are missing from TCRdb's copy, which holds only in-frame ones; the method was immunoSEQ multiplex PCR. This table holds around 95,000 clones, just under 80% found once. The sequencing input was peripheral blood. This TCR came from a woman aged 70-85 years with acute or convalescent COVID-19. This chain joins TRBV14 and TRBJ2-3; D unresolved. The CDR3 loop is CASSLQALPDTQYF. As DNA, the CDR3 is TGTGCCAGCAGCCTCCAGGCACTGCCAGATACGCAGTATTTT.